The 22 T cell receptor beta chains given below trace back to one sample, sequenced in a study of vaccination and CD4 T cells after COVID-19. Which antigens these TCRs recognize remains unknown. At the Johns Hopkins FTIC core, DNA taken from cultured CD4+ T cells was sequenced by way of the Oncomine TCR Beta short-read assay. One entry per CDR3 protein results from TCRdb running MiXCR on the PCR reads. Found here are over 15,000 distinct CDR3 sequences, around 73% of them singletons; the top ten hold approximately 10%. Treatment specified: approximately nine-day PBMC culture with coronavirus spike peptide pools or control peptides (ViraFEST assay). Material: CD4+ T cells from blood, cultured in vitro. These receptors were obtained from a human donor who had recovered from COVID-19.

The genes are TRBV7-2 and TRBJ2-7, with TRBD1 matching over 9 bases. The CDR3 spans 18 residues. The germline V gene has CDR1 SGHTA and CDR2 FQGNSA. The junction had 16 bases not matched to a gene; V was cut back by 1 base and J by 6 bases. CDR3 sequence reads: CASSLDLLRDRVGSEQYF. DNA of the CDR3: TGTGCCAGCAGCTTAGACCTCCTCCGGGACAGGGTCGGAAGCGAGCAGTACTTC.

The rearrangement joins TRBV10-3 to TRBJ1-5; 7 bases line up with TRBD1. V lost 6 bases and J lost 6; bases outside the gene matches: 8. Germline V gene sequence: CDR1 ENHRY, CDR2 SYGVKD. CDR3 length: 14 residues. The CDR3 is CAISSTGVGQPQHF. As DNA, the CDR3 is TGTGCCATCAGCAGTACAGGGGTAGGTCAGCCCCAGCATTTT.

This clonotype is medium-sized in the sample. The CDR3 DNA reads TGTGCCAGCAGTTTATCAACAGGTTTGAACACTGAAGCTTTCTTT. Translated, it gives CASSLSTGLNTEAFF. The chain is built from TRBV11-2 and TRBJ1-1, with D possibly being TRBD1 (5 bases). The germline V gene has CDR1 SGHAT and CDR2 FQNNGV. This CDR3 is 15 amino acids long. Deletions cut 6 bases from V and 0 bases from J, with 14 bases between.

The V and J genes are TRBV7-2 and TRBJ2-3; a weak D match, TRBD1 (6 bases). The germline V and J ends were trimmed by 0 bases and 0 bases, with 13 bases remaining between them. Looked up from germline, CDR1 is SGHTA and CDR2 is FQGNSA. The CDR3 extends over 17 amino acids. The CDR3 DNA reads TGTGCCAGCAGCTTAGCCCCCCGGACAGATAGCACAGATACGCAGTATTTT. It translates to CASSLAPRTDSTDTQYF.

The chain employs TRBV18 and TRBJ2-5; D is unclear. This CDR3 region has 13 residues. Germline values: CDR1 KGHSH, CDR2 LQKENI. V lost 1 base to trimming and J lost 1 base, with 4 bases between them. CDR3 DNA sequence: TGTGCCAGCTCACCACTTCCCCAAGAGACCCAGTACTTC. Its protein is CASSPLPQETQYF.

J is TRBJ2-3 and V is TRBV6-5; no firm D call. Trimming shortened V by 2 bases and J by 0 bases, and 6 bases separated the two germline ends. Germline V gene lookup returns CDR1 MNHEY and CDR2 SVGAGI. The CDR3 runs to 14 residues. The CDR3 DNA reads TGTGCCAGCAGTTACGGAGACAGCACAGATACGCAGTATTTT. It translates to CASSYGDSTDTQYF.

The V gene is TRBV6-5, the J gene TRBJ1-2; tentative D call: TRBD1 (6 bases). The CDR3 is made up of 13 amino acids. Germline V gene lookup returns CDR1 MNHEY and CDR2 SVGAGI. With 4 bases removed from V and 8 bases from J, the gap between germline ends came to 14 bases. The CDR3 DNA is TGTGCCAGCAGTTCGGGACACCCCGTGGGCTACACCTTC. This encodes CASSSGHPVGYTF.

This chain links TRBV20-1 with TRBJ2-1, with TRBD2 identical over 10 bases. With V trimmed by 1 base and J by 1 base, 16 bases remained unmatched. This CDR3 comprises 20 residues. CDR1 is DFQATT and CDR2 is SNEGSKA in the germline V gene (reference sequence). CDR3 DNA sequence: TGCAGTGCTAGAGCCCCGGTGTCTAGCGGGAGCGTCCGGTCCTACAATGAGCAGTTCTTC. Translating gives CSARAPVSSGSVRSYNEQFF.

This sequence joins TRBV24-1 and TRBJ2-2, with D possibly being TRBD1 or TRBD2 (5 bases each). The CDR3 extends over 13 amino acids. Trimming cost V 8 bases and J 5 bases, with 11 bases left between them. Looked up from germline, CDR1 is KGHDR and CDR2 is SFDVKD. The CDR3 loop is CATNLGGTGELFF. The CDR3 nucleotides are TGTGCCACCAACCTTGGGGGTACCGGGGAGCTGTTTTTT.

The chain uses TRBV20-1 and TRBJ1-1; TRBD1 is a possible D gene (5 bases). The CDR3 runs 14 residues. V was pared by 1 base and J by 1 base, with 10 bases between. Germline V lookup: CDR1 DFQATT, CDR2 SNEGSKA (reference sequence). In DNA, the CDR3 is TGCAGTGCTAGAGGGACACTCTGGAACACTGAAGCTTTCTTT. Protein: CSARGTLWNTEAFF.

This sequence joins TRBV6-2 or TRBV6-3 and TRBJ1-2; no clear D gene. This CDR3 comprises 12 residues. V lost 2 bases and J 5 bases, leaving 6 bases between the germline ends. Looked up from germline, CDR1 is MNHEY and CDR2 is SVGEGT. The CDR3 nucleotides are TGTGCCAGCAGTTACGGGCCGTATGGCTACACCTTC. Amino acid sequence: CASSYGPYGYTF.

The chain is built from TRBV28 and TRBJ1-2, with D possibly being TRBD1 (5 bases). The CDR3 consists of 14 residues. The germline CDR1 and CDR2 sequences are MDHEN and SYDVKM. Trimming shortened V by 6 bases and J by 1 base, and 12 bases separated the two germline ends. The CDR3 DNA is TGTGCCAGCAGCTCCAGGGCGGGTAACTATGGCTACACCTTC. It specifies CASSSRAGNYGYTF.

The J gene is TRBJ2-2, the V gene TRBV6-2 or TRBV6-3, with D tentatively TRBD1 (6 bases). The CDR3 is made up of 18 amino acids. Germline CDR1 and CDR2: MNHEY and SVGEGT. The V end lost 4 bases, the J end lost 2 bases, and 20 bases lay between the germline ends. The CDR3 DNA reads as TGTGCCAGCAGTTTTTCCTCTGCTACAGGGTTAAACACCGGGGAGCTGTTTTTT. It codes for CASSFSSATGLNTGELFF.

This chain links TRBV20-1 with TRBJ2-5, with 7 bases lining up with TRBD2. CDR1 DFQATT and CDR2 SNEGSKA come from the germline V gene (reference sequence). V lost 6 bases and J lost 5; bases outside the gene matches: 9. CDR3 length equals 13 residues. CDR3 coding DNA: TGCAGTGCCAAGGGACTATCTCTTGAGACCCAGTACTTC. It specifies CSAKGLSLETQYF.

The V and J genes are TRBV28 and TRBJ2-7, with TRBD1 matching over 7 bases. The trim removed 4 bases at V and 1 base at J, leaving 19 bases unmatched. There are 19 residues in the CDR3. CDR1 is MDHEN and CDR2 is SYDVKM in the germline V gene. The CDR3 is CASSYDLNPQGRGSYEQYF. DNA of the CDR3: TGTGCCAGCAGTTACGACCTCAACCCACAGGGGAGAGGGTCCTACGAGCAGTACTTC.

This clonotype has only a few counts. The J gene is TRBJ1-5, the V gene TRBV28, with a weak D call TRBD1 (5 bases). The CDR3 contains 15 residues. Germline V lookup: CDR1 MDHEN, CDR2 SYDVKM. V lost 4 bases to trimming and J lost 6 bases, with 16 bases between them. Here the CDR3 reads CASSSLGGGGQPQHF. In DNA, the CDR3 is TGTGCCAGCAGTTCCCTAGGTGGGGGTGGTCAGCCCCAGCATTTT.

The CDR3 region is CASSLRQGYQPQHF. DNA for the CDR3: TGTGCCAGCAGTTTACGACAGGGGTATCAGCCCCAGCATTTT. This chain links TRBV27 with TRBJ1-5, with 8 nucleotides matching TRBD1. This CDR3 is built from 14 residues. The germline V gene encodes CDR1 MNHEY and CDR2 SMNVEV (reference sequence). V shed 2 bases, J shed 5 bases, and the junction held 2 bases outside the gene matches.

V gene TRBV21-1 combines with J gene TRBJ1-5; the tabulated D call, TRBD1, remains unverified against the DNA. TRBV21-1 is marked as a pseudogene. The CDR3 extends over 19 amino acids. The CDR3 here is CASSKGGPIQGNSNQPQHF. The CDR3 DNA sequence: TGTGCCAGCAGCAAAGGGGGACCAATACAGGGGAATAGCAATCAGCCCCAGCATTTT.

This clonotype was counted a few times. The rearrangement uses TRBV6-1 and TRBJ1-2; the D is unclear. The length of the CDR3 is 10 residues. The V gene lost 11 bases and the J gene lost 8 bases, with 12 bases spanning the gap. CDR1 is MNHNS and CDR2 is SASEGT in the germline V gene. The CDR3 sequence is CAAAASGYTF. The CDR3 DNA follows: TGTGCCGCGGCCGCATCCGGCTACACCTTC.

The rearrangement uses TRBV27 and TRBJ2-4; TRBD2 matches at 16 bases. The CDR3 loop spans 18 amino acids. V dropped 4 bases and J dropped 9; count of bases not matched to a gene: 12. Germline V gene lookup returns CDR1 MNHEY and CDR2 SMNVEV (reference sequence). The CDR3 DNA reads TGTGCCAGCAGTTCCGATATGGGACTAGCGGGAGGGACCGGCATTCAGTACTTC. Translation: CASSSDMGLAGGTGIQYF.

The chain combines TRBV6-2 or TRBV6-3 with TRBJ2-2, with TRBD1 identical over 7 bases. The germline V gene encodes CDR1 MNHEY and CDR2 SVGEGT. CDR3 size: 14 residues. The V segment lost 1 base and the J segment 9 bases; nucleotides outside the gene matches: 5. Written as DNA, the CDR3 is TGTGCCAGCAGTTACTTGGGACAGTCCAGGGAGCTGTTTTTT. Translating it yields CASSYLGQSRELFF.

The V call is TRBV28, the J call TRBJ2-5; 7 bases fit TRBD1. Per germline, CDR1 MDHEN and CDR2 SYDVKM. The CDR3 is 15 amino acids. V was clipped by 3 bases and J by 1 base; unmatched bases: 5. The CDR3 is CASSFLDRLQETQYF. The CDR3 DNA follows: TGTGCCAGCAGTTTTTTGGACAGGCTCCAAGAGACCCAGTACTTC.